The clone carrying this T cell receptor beta chain was counted once. Profiling relied on immunoSEQ multiplex PCR, and the TCRdb table lists in-frame clones only, not all of them. This table has a few hundred thousand clones, about 84% appearing once. This entry belongs to a study of blood T cell repertoires in COVID-19. Study-wide context: Material from acute and convalescent COVID-19 was sourced from the United States, Italy and Spain. Nucleic acid was either cDNA or gDNA, and it came from T cells, B-cell-depleted T cells, or PBMCs.

CDR1 and CDR2 from the germline V gene are SGDLS and YYNGEE. The CDR3 length is 15 residues. Trimming at V came to 4 bases and at J to 2 bases, leaving 7 bases not matched to a gene. The receptor was isolated from a man aged 30-40 years with acute COVID-19. Specimen: PBMCs or T cells enriched from blood (not recorded which). The chain joins TRBV9 to TRBJ2-5, with 8 positions matching TRBD2. CDR3: CASSKRGTTQETQYF. The CDR3 DNA follows: TGTGCCAGCAGCAAGCGGGGGACGACACAAGAGACCCAGTACTTC.